This T cell receptor beta chain emerged from a study of Ad26.COV2.S vaccination and SARS-CoV-2 variants. Turning to the study itself: Once, or twice with 56 days between doses, Ad26.COV2.S was given intramuscularly.

Treatment noted: some 20 received Ad26.COV2.S at low or high dose, single or two shots; 5 received placebo; per-sample allocation not given. On day 63 after the first injection, vaccine and placebo recipients gave samples. On this clone: Other nucleotide sequences from this sample produce the same CDR3.

Clones were read by immunoSEQ multiplex PCR, and TCRdb kept only the in-frame ones, dropping some. The sample has under 500,000 clones, over 80% seen once; the top ten hold more than 1.5%. This sequence was found in a person aged 18-65 years who received the Ad26.COV2.S COVID-19 vaccine or a placebo. The source material was peripheral blood, sampled in a trial of Ad26.COV2.S vaccine versus placebo.

The CDR3 DNA reads as TGCGCCAGCAGCTTGACCGGGACTAACTATGGCTACACCTTC. Protein sequence: CASSLTGTNYGYTF. The V gene is TRBV5-1, the J gene TRBJ1-2; D unclear. The CDR3 runs 14 residues. V lost 1 base, J lost 0 bases, and 7 bases lay in between. CDR1 SGHRS and CDR2 YFSETQ come from the germline V gene.